The 14 T cell receptor beta chains in this list originate from one sample, sequenced in a study of cytomegalovirus exposure and HLA in healthy donors. Profiled with immunoSEQ multiplex PCR; TCRdb holds only in-frame clones, not every one. The sample contains over 85,000 clones, approximately 88% of which appear only once. Sequenced: PBMCs. The receptors originated from a young woman in good health and CMV-seropositive.

The V gene is TRBV28, the J gene TRBJ1-1; 8 positions match TRBD1. Per germline, CDR1 MDHEN and CDR2 SYDVKM. The CDR3 spans 15 residues. The J segment lost 5 bases and the V segment lost 6 bases, leaving 11 bases of the junction unmatched. The CDR3 DNA reads TGTGCCAGCAGCCCCTCAGGGGGCGCGGGGACTGAAGCTTTCTTT. Translation gives CASSPSGGAGTEAFF.

V gene TRBV11-2 combines with J gene TRBJ2-3; a weak D match, TRBD2 (6 bases). This CDR3 is 15 amino acids long. Germline lookup yields CDR1 SGHAT and CDR2 FQNNGV. Trimming took off 1 base at V and 3 bases at J, with 11 bases between the two ends. The CDR3 bases are TGTGCCAGCAGCTTAGTCGCAGGGACTACAGATACGCAGTATTTT. Protein: CASSLVAGTTDTQYF.

The chain combines TRBV9 with TRBJ1-2, with D maybe TRBD1 (6 bases). Trimming removed 5 bases at V and 5 bases at J, with 10 bases between. This CDR3 comprises 12 residues. From germline, CDR1 is SGDLS and CDR2 YYNGEE. In DNA form, the CDR3 reads TGTGCCAGCAGTCGCCAGGGGTATGGCTACACCTTC. Protein: CASSRQGYGYTF.

This chain links TRBV6-1 with TRBJ1-6, with 7 bases lining up with TRBD1. The CDR3 length is 10 residues. V was pared by 10 bases and J by 11 bases, with 2 bases of the junction left unmatched. The V gene's germline CDR1 is MNHNS and CDR2 SASEGT. CDR3 residues: CATTGAPLHF. CDR3 coding DNA: TGTGCCACCACAGGGGCACCCCTCCACTTT.

This sequence joins TRBV4-3 and TRBJ1-6, with TRBD1 matching 7 bases. The length of the CDR3 is 15 residues. V was clipped by 0 bases and J by 11 bases; unmatched bases: 7. Germline V gene lookup returns CDR1 LGHNA and CDR2 YSLEER. CDR3: CASSQDQGRGTPLHF. For the CDR3, the DNA is TGCGCCAGCAGCCAAGATCAAGGCAGGGGGACACCCCTCCACTTT.

The V gene is TRBV30, the J gene TRBJ2-5; tentatively, D is TRBD2 (6 bases). The germline CDR1 and CDR2 sequences are GTSNPN and SVGIG (reference sequence). V was shortened by 2 bases and J by 6 bases, with 13 bases between the two germline ends. The CDR3 spans 13 residues. In nucleotides, the CDR3 is TGTGCCTGGAGTAACGGGAGATCAAAGACCCAGTACTTC. Its translation is CAWSNGRSKTQYF.

This chain links TRBV5-6 with TRBJ2-4; 7 bases map to TRBD2. CDR3 size: 16 residues. The V segment lost 0 bases and the J segment 2 bases; nucleotides outside the gene matches: 5. CDR1 SGHDT and CDR2 YYEEEE come from the germline V gene. DNA for the CDR3: TGTGCCAGCAGCTTGGGGGGAGCGGGGTCCAAAAACATTCAGTACTTC. It yields the protein CASSLGGAGSKNIQYF.

The rearrangement uses TRBV29-1 and TRBJ2-1, with D possibly matching TRBD2 (5 bases). The CDR3 extends over 11 amino acids. Germline CDR1 and CDR2: SQVTM and ANQGSEA. Trimming took off 7 bases at V and 9 bases at J, with 13 bases between the two ends. This CDR3 reads CSGGQQLEQFF. CDR3 bases: TGCAGCGGCGGGCAGCAGCTTGAGCAGTTCTTC.

The chain employs TRBV18 and TRBJ2-5, with D perhaps matching TRBD1 (6 bases). Germline loops: CDR1 KGHSH, CDR2 LQKENI. With 0 bases removed from V and 4 bases from J, the gap between germline ends came to 12 bases. This CDR3 comprises 15 residues. The CDR3 protein is CASSPPAPQGETQYF. CDR3 nucleotides: TGTGCCAGCTCACCACCTGCGCCACAGGGAGAGACCCAGTACTTC. The variable domain in full, with the rest retrieved from reference TRBV18 and TRBJ2-5, is NAGVMQNPRHLVRRRGQEARLRCSPMKGHSHVYWYRQLPEEGLKFMVYLQKENIIDESGMPKERFSAEFPKEGPSILRIQQVVRGDSAAYFCASSPPAPQGETQYFGPGTRLLVL.

The chain couples TRBV7-2 to TRBJ1-1; TRBD1 matches 7 bases. The CDR3 runs to 13 residues. V was pared by 5 bases and J by 4 bases, with 4 bases of the junction left unmatched. CDR1 is SGHTA and CDR2 is FQGNSA in the germline V gene. CDR3 in DNA: TGTGCCAGCAGCACCTACAGGGGCACTGAAGCTTTCTTT. Translation gives CASSTYRGTEAFF. The full variable domain, completed using reference TRBV7-2 and TRBJ1-1, is GAGVSQSPSNKVTEKGKDVELRCDPISGHTALYWYRQSLGQGLEFLIYFQGNSAPDKSGLPSDRFSAERTGGSVSTLTIQRTQQEDSAVYLCASSTYRGTEAFFGQGTRLTVV.

The chain employs TRBV21-1 and TRBJ1-1; the table's D call TRBD1 went unverified against the DNA. TRBV21-1 is a pseudogene segment. CDR3 length equals 14 residues. In DNA form, the CDR3 reads TGTGCCAGCAGCGCCTCAATGGGGACAACTGAAGCTTTCTTT. This sequence encodes CASSASMGTTEAFF.

The chain links TRBV5-1 to TRBJ2-5; 10 bases are a match to TRBD1. Trimming cost V 4 bases and J 3 bases; bases outside gene matches: 9. CDR3 length: 16 amino acids. Germline CDR1 is SGHRS and CDR2 is YFSETQ. Written as DNA, the CDR3 is TGCGCCAGCAGCGTTGGGCCCGGGACAGGGGAAGAGACCCAGTACTTC. It yields the protein CASSVGPGTGEETQYF.

The genes are TRBV6-5 and TRBJ2-3, with no clear D. There are 11 residues in the CDR3. The V end lost 6 bases, the J end lost 6 bases, and 7 bases lay between the germline ends. Germline V gene sequence: CDR1 MNHEY, CDR2 SVGAGI. CDR3 loop: CASSPGDTQYF. For the CDR3, the DNA is TGTGCCAGCAGCCCCGGGGATACGCAGTATTTT.

J is TRBJ2-7 and V is TRBV12-2; the D call of TRBD1 is as the table states it, not checked on the DNA. TRBV12-2 counts as a pseudogene. This CDR3 has 13 amino acids. CDR3 amino acids: CASRPGQVYEQYF. The DNA of the CDR3 is TGTGCAAGTCGCCCGGGACAGGTCTACGAGCAGTACTTC.